Listed below are T cell receptor beta chains from one sample, sequenced in a study of shared clonotypes between healthy human individuals. Profiled with immunoSEQ multiplex PCR; TCRdb holds only in-frame clones, not every one. The table includes 2 million to 2.5 million clones, 90% to 97% detected once. Sequencing input: naive CD4+ T cells sorted from blood. Receptors were obtained from a man in his late teens or twenties in good health. Both conserved end residues are part of each CDR3. The D gene is left open where the match is weak. The size of a clone is reported for some rows only, either as once, few or many, or as a class for expanded clones.

d_gene: TRBD1; v_gene: TRBV7-2; abundance: NA; j_gene: TRBJ1-1; CDR3nt: TGTGCCAGCAGGACAGGACAGGGGGAGACTGAAGCTTTCTTT; CDR3aa: CASRTGQGETEAFF
d_gene: NA; v_gene: TRBV2; abundance: NA; j_gene: TRBJ2-1; CDR3nt: TGTGCCAGCCTCGAATACCTCTCCAGGAATGAGCAGTTCTTC; CDR3aa: CASLEYLSRNEQFF
d_gene: NA; v_gene: TRBV7-2; abundance: NA; j_gene: TRBJ2-7; CDR3nt: TGTGCCAGCAGCTTAATGGGCTCTGGAGGAGGCGGCGACGAGCAGTACTTC; CDR3aa: CASSLMGSGGGGDEQYF
d_gene: TRBD1; v_gene: TRBV9; abundance: NA; j_gene: TRBJ1-1; CDR3nt: TGTGCCAGCAGCGTAGATGGGACAGGGAGCACTGAAGCTTTCTTT; CDR3aa: CASSVDGTGSTEAFF
d_gene: NA; v_gene: TRBV7-9; abundance: once; j_gene: TRBJ2-4; CDR3nt: TGTGCCAGCAGCGGCTCGGCCCCGGGGGCTGGGGGAAACATTCAGTACTTC; CDR3aa: CASSGSAPGAGGNIQYF
d_gene: NA; v_gene: TRBV18; abundance: NA; j_gene: TRBJ2-7; CDR3nt: TGTGCCAGCTCACCACCGGGGGGTACCTCTGAGCAGTACTTC; CDR3aa: CASSPPGGTSEQYF
d_gene: TRBD1; v_gene: TRBV29-1; abundance: NA; j_gene: TRBJ2-7; CDR3nt: TGCAGCGTTTTACAGGGGACCTACGAGCAGTACTTC; CDR3aa: CSVLQGTYEQYF
d_gene: NA; v_gene: TRBV30; abundance: NA; j_gene: TRBJ2-7; CDR3nt: TGTGCCTGGAGTAGAGGTTTCGACGAGCAGTACTTC; CDR3aa: CAWSRGFDEQYF
d_gene: NA; v_gene: TRBV7-8; abundance: NA; j_gene: TRBJ1-4; CDR3nt: TGTGCCAGCAGCACCCTAAAAGAGCCGGGGCCAACTAATGAAAAACTGTTTTTT; CDR3aa: CASSTLKEPGPTNEKLFF
d_gene: NA; v_gene: TRBV10-3; abundance: NA; j_gene: TRBJ1-5; CDR3nt: TGTGCCATCCCGATGGAAGTGAGCAATCAGCCCCAGCATTTT; CDR3aa: CAIPMEVSNQPQHF
d_gene: TRBD1; v_gene: TRBV18; abundance: NA; j_gene: TRBJ2-7; CDR3nt: TGTGCCAGCTCCAGGGACAGGAGCTCCTACGAGCAGTACTTC; CDR3aa: CASSRDRSSYEQYF
d_gene: TRBD1; v_gene: TRBV7-2; abundance: NA; j_gene: TRBJ1-4; CDR3nt: TGTGCCAGCAGAAGACAGGGGGCAACTAATGAAAAACTGTTTTTT; CDR3aa: CASRRQGATNEKLFF
d_gene: TRBD1; v_gene: TRBV9; abundance: NA; j_gene: TRBJ2-1; CDR3nt: TGTGCCAGCAGCGTAGGACAGGGAACCTACAATGAGCAGTTCTTC; CDR3aa: CASSVGQGTYNEQFF
d_gene: TRBD2; v_gene: TRBV18; abundance: NA; j_gene: TRBJ2-7; CDR3nt: TGTGCCAGCTCACCGACTAGCGGCAACTACGAGCAGTACTTC; CDR3aa: CASSPTSGNYEQYF
d_gene: NA; v_gene: TRBV7-2; abundance: NA; j_gene: TRBJ2-7; CDR3nt: TGTGCCAGCAGCTTAGGGGCAGCGGAGCAGTACTTC; CDR3aa: CASSLGAAEQYF
d_gene: NA; v_gene: TRBV29-1; abundance: NA; j_gene: TRBJ2-1; CDR3nt: TGCAGCGTTGACGGGGGCGGTGAGCAGTTCTTC; CDR3aa: CSVDGGGEQFF
d_gene: TRBD1; v_gene: TRBV30; abundance: NA; j_gene: TRBJ2-1; CDR3nt: TGTGCCTGGGGCAGGGGGTTGGGGAATGAGCAGTTCTTC; CDR3aa: CAWGRGLGNEQFF
d_gene: NA; v_gene: TRBV30; abundance: NA; j_gene: TRBJ1-1; CDR3nt: TGTGCCTGGACCCCCTGGACGGGTGAAGCTTTCTTT; CDR3aa: CAWTPWTGEAFF
d_gene: TRBD1; v_gene: TRBV5-1; abundance: once; j_gene: TRBJ1-6; CDR3nt: TGCGCCAGCAGCCTAGACCGCCGGGACAGCCACGAAAGCTCCTATAATTCACCCCTCCACTTT; CDR3aa: CASSLDRRDSHESSYNSPLHF
d_gene: NA; v_gene: TRBV7-9; abundance: NA; j_gene: TRBJ1-2; CDR3nt: TGTGCCAGCAGCTTAAAAGGACCTAACTATGGCTACACCTTC; CDR3aa: CASSLKGPNYGYTF